The clone carrying this TCR beta chain came up once. Original analysis: Using reference gene primer amplification, nucleated cell counts were estimated. Here immunoSEQ multiplex PCR was the method, and the copy in TCRdb shows in-frame clones only, minus some. From that table come the V and J calls and clone size; the DNA was used to work out D and trimming. The sample yields around 75,000 clones, approximately 90% seen once. The germline V gene has CDR1 SGHRS and CDR2 YFSETQ. V was cut by 0 bases and J by 9 bases, with 9 bases left in between. The length of the CDR3 is 12 residues. The data belong to a study of blood T cell repertoires in COVID-19. Study in general: Sites across the United States, Italy and Spain contributed samples from acute and convalescent COVID-19. T cells, B-cell-depleted T cells, or PBMCs supplied cDNA or gDNA.

The V call is TRBV5-1, the J call TRBJ1-1; possible D gene TRBD1, 6 bases. The sequenced sample consisted of peripheral blood. The sequence was obtained from a human donor in a cohort sampled during active COVID-19. CDR3 in amino acids: CASSLEQGQAFF. The CDR3 DNA reads as TGCGCCAGCAGCTTGGAACAGGGCCAAGCTTTCTTT.